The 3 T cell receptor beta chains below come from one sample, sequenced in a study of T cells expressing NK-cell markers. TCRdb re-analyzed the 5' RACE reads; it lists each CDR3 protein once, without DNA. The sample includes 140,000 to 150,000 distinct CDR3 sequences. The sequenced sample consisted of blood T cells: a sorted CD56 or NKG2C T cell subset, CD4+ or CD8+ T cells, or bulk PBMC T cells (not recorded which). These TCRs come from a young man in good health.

The CDR3 sequence: CASSLGGTGYNEQFF. This rearrangement joins TRBV7-8 to TRBJ2-1; absent DNA, TCRdb's TRBD1 call cannot be checked. CDR3 length: 15 amino acids. The germline CDR1 and CDR2 sequences are SGHVS and FQNEAQ. The whole variable domain, filled in from reference TRBV7-8 and TRBJ2-1, reads GAGVSQSPRYKVAKRGQDVALRCDPISGHVSLFWYQQALGQGPEFLTYFQNEAQLDKSGLPSDRFFAERPEGSVSTLKIQRTQQEDSAVYLCASSLGGTGYNEQFFGPGTRLTVL.

CDR3 in amino acids: CASRSRSSGSAETQYF. V is TRBV11-3 and J is TRBJ2-5; TCRdb's D call of TRBD2 is untestable without DNA. The CDR3 covers 16 residues. Germline assignment: CDR1 SGHNT and CDR2 YENEEA. Full variable domain (remainder filled in from reference TRBV11-3 and TRBJ2-5): EAGVVQSPRYKIIEKKQPVAFWCNPISGHNTLYWYLQNLGQGPELLIRYENEEAVDDSQLPKDRFSAERLKGVDSTLKIQPAELGDSAVYLCASRSRSSGSAETQYFGPGTRLLVL.

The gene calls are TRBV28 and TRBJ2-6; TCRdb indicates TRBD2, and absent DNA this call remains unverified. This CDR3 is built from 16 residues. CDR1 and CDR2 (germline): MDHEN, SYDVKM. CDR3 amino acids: CASTSGLSSGANVLTF.